This is a list of T cell receptor beta chains from one sample in a study of T cells in Graves' hyperthyroidism and ophthalmopathy. TCRdb redid the calling of the multiplex PCR reads with MiXCR, one entry per CDR3 protein. This table has about 300,000 distinct CDR3 sequences, roughly an eighth appearing once. Sequencing was carried out using blood. The origin of the receptors is a middle-aged woman with Graves' hyperthyroidism. Each CDR3 is given with its conserved first and last residue. Each record gives: CDR3 protein, CDR3 DNA, D gene, V gene, clone size, J gene. D genes are given only for firm matches. For some rows the clone size is stated as once, few or many, or as a class when expanded; others skip it.

cdr3_aa: CASGSGLAGVGDTQYF; cdr3_nt: TGTGCTAGTGGTTCGGGGCTAGCGGGAGTCGGAGATACGCAGTATTTT; d_call: TRBD2; v_call: TRBV12-5; clone_size: many; j_call: TRBJ2-3
cdr3_aa: CASSSGEGGLQYF; cdr3_nt: TGTGCCAGCTCTAGCGGAGAGGGAGGATTGCAGTACTTC; d_call: .; v_call: TRBV18; clone_size: .; j_call: TRBJ2-7
cdr3_aa: CASSLVSSGSDTQYF; cdr3_nt: TGTGCCAGCAGCTTAGTCTCTAGCGGGAGTGATACGCAGTATTTT; d_call: TRBD2; v_call: TRBV7-8; clone_size: many; j_call: TRBJ2-3
cdr3_aa: CASSFTTETSGYTF; cdr3_nt: TGTGCCAGCAGCTTTACGACAGAGACGTCTGGCTACACCTTC; d_call: .; v_call: TRBV3-1; clone_size: many; j_call: TRBJ1-2
cdr3_aa: CASSFGGARTTRGLGEQFF; cdr3_nt: TGTGCCAGCAGCTTCGGGGGTGCGAGGACTACCCGGGGACTGGGGGAGCAGTTCTTC; d_call: .; v_call: TRBV7-2; clone_size: many; j_call: TRBJ2-1
cdr3_aa: CASSSARGSAETQYF; cdr3_nt: TGTGCCAGCAGCTCCGCGAGGGGGTCGGCAGAGACCCAGTACTTC; d_call: .; v_call: TRBV2; clone_size: once; j_call: TRBJ2-5
cdr3_aa: CASSQYGQGADEQYF; cdr3_nt: TGTGCCAGCAGCCAATACGGTCAGGGGGCTGACGAGCAGTACTTC; d_call: TRBD1; v_call: TRBV3-1; clone_size: many; j_call: TRBJ2-7
cdr3_aa: CASSLGRFDPRANNEQFF; cdr3_nt: TGTGCCAGCAGTTTAGGGAGGTTCGACCCCCGGGCCAACAATGAGCAGTTCTTC; d_call: .; v_call: TRBV12-3/TRBV12-4; clone_size: .; j_call: TRBJ2-1
cdr3_aa: CASSPSGISYNSPLHF; cdr3_nt: TGTGCCAGCAGCCCCTCGGGGATCTCCTATAATTCACCCCTCCACTTT; d_call: .; v_call: TRBV6-1; clone_size: many; j_call: TRBJ1-6
cdr3_aa: CASSEPGVYEQYF; cdr3_nt: TGTGCCAGCAGTGAGCCGGGGGTCTACGAGCAGTACTTC; d_call: .; v_call: TRBV25-1; clone_size: once; j_call: TRBJ2-7
cdr3_aa: CASSVTRGNEQYF; cdr3_nt: TGTGCCAGCAGTGTAACTAGGGGGAACGAGCAGTACTTC; d_call: .; v_call: TRBV2; clone_size: many; j_call: TRBJ2-7
cdr3_aa: CAIRGALGNQPQHF; cdr3_nt: TGTGCCATCAGGGGGGCTTTGGGCAATCAGCCCCAGCATTTT; d_call: .; v_call: TRBV10-3; clone_size: .; j_call: TRBJ1-5
cdr3_aa: CASRVAGDTEAFF; cdr3_nt: TGTGCCAGCAGGGTGGCGGGGGACACTGAAGCTTTCTTT; d_call: .; v_call: TRBV28; clone_size: many; j_call: TRBJ1-1
cdr3_aa: CSAPRSVASTDTQYF; cdr3_nt: TGCAGTGCTCCCCGTTCTGTAGCTAGTACAGATACGCAGTATTTT; d_call: .; v_call: TRBV20-1; clone_size: many; j_call: TRBJ2-3
cdr3_aa: CASSQDRATIYF; cdr3_nt: TGTGCCAGCAGCCAAGATAGGGCCACCATATATTTT; d_call: .; v_call: TRBV4-2; clone_size: .; j_call: TRBJ1-3
cdr3_aa: CASGVSRNQPQHF; cdr3_nt: TGTGCCAGCGGGGTGAGTCGCAATCAGCCCCAGCATTTT; d_call: .; v_call: TRBV2; clone_size: many; j_call: TRBJ1-5
cdr3_aa: CASSPLAGGFYEQYF; cdr3_nt: TGTGCCAGTAGCCCGCTAGCGGGAGGTTTCTACGAGCAGTACTTC; d_call: TRBD2; v_call: TRBV19; clone_size: few; j_call: TRBJ2-7
cdr3_aa: CASSLTRRERAGELFF; cdr3_nt: TGTGCCAGCAGCTTAACGAGGCGGGAGCGGGCCGGGGAGCTGTTTTTT; d_call: TRBD2; v_call: TRBV7-3; clone_size: many; j_call: TRBJ2-2
cdr3_aa: CSVVWQRQETQYF; cdr3_nt: TGCAGCGTTGTTTGGCAGCGGCAAGAGACCCAGTACTTC; d_call: .; v_call: TRBV29-1; clone_size: few; j_call: TRBJ2-5
cdr3_aa: CASSGRFQETQYF; cdr3_nt: TGTGCCAGCAGTGGCCGGTTCCAAGAGACCCAGTACTTC; d_call: .; v_call: TRBV6-1; clone_size: .; j_call: TRBJ2-5
cdr3_aa: CASSTWRGGNTEAFF; cdr3_nt: TGTGCCAGTAGCACCTGGCGGGGGGGGAACACTGAAGCTTTCTTT; d_call: .; v_call: TRBV19; clone_size: .; j_call: TRBJ1-1
cdr3_aa: CASSQEAVNTEAFF; cdr3_nt: TGTGCCAGCAGCCAAGAGGCGGTGAACACTGAAGCTTTCTTT; d_call: .; v_call: TRBV3-1; clone_size: many; j_call: TRBJ1-1
cdr3_aa: CASSHGVEGEASF; cdr3_nt: TGCGCCAGCAGCCACGGGGTGGAGGGTGAAGCTTCCTTT; d_call: .; v_call: TRBV4-1; clone_size: few; j_call: TRBJ1-1
cdr3_aa: CASCAYNEQFF; cdr3_nt: TGTGCCAGTTGTGCGTACAATGAGCAGTTCTTC; d_call: .; v_call: TRBV19; clone_size: .; j_call: TRBJ2-1
cdr3_aa: CASSDGTTRRETQYF; cdr3_nt: TGTGCCAGCAGTGATGGGACTACGCGTCGGGAGACCCAGTACTTC; d_call: TRBD2; v_call: TRBV2; clone_size: many; j_call: TRBJ2-5
cdr3_aa: CASSLHVGDNEQFF; cdr3_nt: TGTGCCAGCAGTTTACATGTTGGAGACAATGAGCAGTTCTTC; d_call: .; v_call: TRBV12-3/TRBV12-4; clone_size: many; j_call: TRBJ2-1
cdr3_aa: CASGTGTAYNEQYF; cdr3_nt: TGCGCCAGCGGAACCGGGACAGCATACAACGAGCAGTACTTC; d_call: TRBD1; v_call: TRBV5-1; clone_size: many; j_call: TRBJ2-7
cdr3_aa: CASRGTGTGGLDTQYF; cdr3_nt: TGTGCCAGCAGGGGCACCGGGACAGGGGGCTTAGATACGCAGTATTTT; d_call: TRBD1; v_call: TRBV6-1; clone_size: once; j_call: TRBJ2-3
cdr3_aa: CASSSGQGYTGNTIYF; cdr3_nt: TGTGCCAGCAGTTCAGGACAGGGGTATACTGGAAACACCATATATTTT; d_call: TRBD1; v_call: TRBV6-1; clone_size: many; j_call: TRBJ1-3
cdr3_aa: CASSLVGSSTGELFF; cdr3_nt: TGTGCCAGCAGCTTAGTCGGTAGTTCCACCGGGGAGCTGTTTTTT; d_call: .; v_call: TRBV13; clone_size: .; j_call: TRBJ2-2
cdr3_aa: CASSPLRGGPQETQYF; cdr3_nt: TGTGCCAGCAGCCCCCTGAGGGGGGGGCCCCAAGAGACCCAGTACTTC; d_call: .; v_call: TRBV3-1; clone_size: few; j_call: TRBJ2-5
cdr3_aa: CASSLGGFLETQYF; cdr3_nt: TGTGCCAGCAGCTTGGGTGGGTTTTTGGAGACCCAGTACTTC; d_call: .; v_call: TRBV5-4; clone_size: many; j_call: TRBJ2-5
cdr3_aa: CASSWTGRTNEKLFF; cdr3_nt: TGTGCCAGCAGCTGGACAGGGCGAACTAATGAAAAACTGTTTTTT; d_call: TRBD1; v_call: TRBV2; clone_size: .; j_call: TRBJ1-4
cdr3_aa: CASSIEGGGYDTQYF; cdr3_nt: TGTGCCAGTAGTATAGAGGGAGGCGGGTACGATACGCAGTATTTT; d_call: .; v_call: TRBV19; clone_size: .; j_call: TRBJ2-3
cdr3_aa: CATSDPGASNQPQHF; cdr3_nt: TGTGCCACCAGTGACCCGGGTGCCAGCAATCAGCCCCAGCATTTT; d_call: .; v_call: TRBV24-1; clone_size: many; j_call: TRBJ1-5
cdr3_aa: CASSPGRRDTQYF; cdr3_nt: TGTGCCAGCAGCCCCGGGAGAAGGGATACGCAGTATTTT; d_call: .; v_call: TRBV7-9; clone_size: many; j_call: TRBJ2-3
cdr3_aa: CASSFGRVRNTGELFF; cdr3_nt: TGTGCCAGCAGCTTTGGGCGAGTAAGGAACACCGGGGAGCTGTTTTTT; d_call: .; v_call: TRBV11-2; clone_size: many; j_call: TRBJ2-2